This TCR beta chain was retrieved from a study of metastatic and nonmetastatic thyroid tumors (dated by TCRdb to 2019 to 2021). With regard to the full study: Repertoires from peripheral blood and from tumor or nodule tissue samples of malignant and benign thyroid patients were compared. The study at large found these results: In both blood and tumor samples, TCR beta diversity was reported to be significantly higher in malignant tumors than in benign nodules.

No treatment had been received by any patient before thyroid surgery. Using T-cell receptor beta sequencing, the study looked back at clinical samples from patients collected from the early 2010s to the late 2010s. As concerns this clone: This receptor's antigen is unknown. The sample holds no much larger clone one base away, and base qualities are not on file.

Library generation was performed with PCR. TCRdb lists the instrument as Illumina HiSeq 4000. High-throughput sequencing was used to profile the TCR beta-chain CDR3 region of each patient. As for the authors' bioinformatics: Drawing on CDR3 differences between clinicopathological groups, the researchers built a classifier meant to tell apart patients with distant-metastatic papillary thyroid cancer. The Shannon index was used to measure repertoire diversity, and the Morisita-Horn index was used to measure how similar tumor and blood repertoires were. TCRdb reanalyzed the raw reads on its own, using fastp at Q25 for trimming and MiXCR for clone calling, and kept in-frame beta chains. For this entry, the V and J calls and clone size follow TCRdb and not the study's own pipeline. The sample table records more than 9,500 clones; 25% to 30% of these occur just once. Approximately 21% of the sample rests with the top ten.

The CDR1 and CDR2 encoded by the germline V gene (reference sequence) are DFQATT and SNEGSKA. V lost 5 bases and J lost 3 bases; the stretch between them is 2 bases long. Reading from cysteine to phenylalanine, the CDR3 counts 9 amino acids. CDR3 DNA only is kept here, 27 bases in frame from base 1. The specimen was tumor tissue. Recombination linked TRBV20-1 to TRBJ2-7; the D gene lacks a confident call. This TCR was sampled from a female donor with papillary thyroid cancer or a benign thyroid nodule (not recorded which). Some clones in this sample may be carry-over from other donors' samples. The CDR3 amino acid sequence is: CSAGYEQYF. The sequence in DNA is TGCAGTGCTGGCTACGAGCAGTACTTC.